This TCR beta chain was captured by sequencing in a study of shared clonotypes between healthy human individuals (dated by TCRdb to 2020 to 2021). With respect to the entire study: The cohort comprised two women and a few men aged 18 to 49 years. Blood TCR repertoires of about 5 healthy adults were deeply sequenced to estimate repertoire size and the extent of clonotype sharing between individuals. For each donor, CD4 naive and CD4 memory were each run on three plates, CD8 naive on two plates, and CD8 memory on one plate. Libraries were prepared and TCR repertoires were sequenced by different laboratories using diverse techniques, in order to increase sequencing depth and limit assay-specific biases. Between about 0.8 and 9 billion PBMCs per donor were obtained by leukapheresis. Broad study findings and their caveats: Incomplete sequencing was indicated by rarefaction of sorted-subset datasets, despite the large sequencing depth. Because the study included only a small number of donors, the genetic and exposure-history diversity represented was limited. Naive subsets generally had larger estimated clonotype richness than memory subsets did. Across four donors, roughly 5.1% of naive CD4, around 3.5% of naive CD8, about 2.3% of memory CD4, and 0.4% of memory CD8 clonotypes were shared. Based on pairwise subsampling, the degree of clonotype sharing among donors was expected to be affected by sequencing depth. Sampling was restricted to blood, and TCR repertoires in tissue are likely to differ from TCR repertoires in blood. Clonotypes shared by all four sorted-subset donors showed higher generation probabilities than non-shared clonotypes.

With regard to this clone: No antigen is known for it. No much larger clone is present one base from it, and per-base qualities are unavailable.

Spanning cysteine to phenylalanine, the CDR3 consists of 15 amino acids. Only CDR3 DNA remains: 45 bases, in frame from the first base. Trimming leaves V shorter by 5 bases and J shorter by 4 bases, with the junction holding 9 bases beyond the gene matches. CDR1 and CDR2, per the germline V gene (reference sequence), are SGHAT and FQDESV. TCR CDR3 regions were amplified from genomic DNA by multiplex PCR using the deep immunoSEQ assay. For each cell subset, the extracted genomic DNA was distributed evenly across all wells of several immunoSEQ 96-well plates, and each plate served as one replicate. Each replicate PCR for sorted subsets received around 200 ng genomic DNA, equal to 30,000 or so T cell genomes. Purified libraries were quantified with a Qubit 3.0 fluorometer, sized on a Bioanalyzer 2100, and re-quantified with the KAPA Library Quantification kit. Every immunoSEQ 96-well plate was sequenced on a dedicated single-read 150-cycle Illumina NextSeq 550 flow cell. The original methods were these. The immunoSEQ output contained only junctional sequences without quality scores, so filtering could not match that applied to full-length reads. To assign V/J genes and CDR3, sequences were annotated against IMGT germline references using PyIR, a Python wrapper for IgBLAST v1.9. Reads with weak V/J assignments (E-value above 1e-6), missing CDR3, stop codons, out-of-frame junctions, or ambiguous translated residues were removed. V3J clonotypes were defined as sequences sharing the same inferred V gene, J gene, and CDR3 amino acid sequence. Percentage overlap between repertoires was calculated by dividing the number of shared unique clonotypes by the size of the smaller repertoire. Three approaches were used to assess repertoire richness: RTK rarefaction, the Chao1 estimator, and Recon v2.1 estimates of unobserved clonotypes. For all TCRbeta clonotypes obtained by the gDNA method from a few donors, generation probabilities were computed with OLGA. Drawn from immuneACCESS, this table holds only the in-frame rearrangements with V and J called that TCRdb kept. Clones are partly lost; checked studies trace under half to an unresolved V gene and leave the rest unexplained. V and J calls and clone size are those listed in that table; D and trimming were worked out from the DNA. For this sample the table gives 2 million to 3 million clones, of which approximately 92% were detected only once. The ten largest make up around 0.15% of the sample.

The donors were healthy, HIV-negative adults with no recently reported acute infections or vaccinations. All donors were Caucasian adults living in Nashville, Tennessee, USA. CD4+ T cells were enriched through magnetic negative selection, after which naive cells were positively selected on CD45RA and the remaining negative fraction served as the memory subset. After blood collection by leukapheresis, PBMCs were isolated using Ficoll-Histopaque density gradient centrifugation and then cryopreserved in the vapor phase of liquid nitrogen. Purity and quantity of every magnetically sorted T cell population were checked by analytical flow cytometry. Genomic DNA was isolated from every sorted fraction and measured by UV absorbance on a Nanodrop 2000c.

The sequence joins TRBV11-1 to TRBJ2-3; the central 7 bases match TRBD1. The sample taken for sequencing was naive CD4+ T cells sorted from blood. The cell subset or site label here, explained by the study, means: CD45RA+ positively selected. This TCR was sampled from a man aged 18 to 29 in good health. The CDR3 corresponds to CASSPLAQGADTQYF. The DNA sequence is TGTGCCAGCAGCCCACTGGCGCAGGGGGCAGATACGCAGTATTTT.